This T cell receptor beta chain derives from a study of metastatic and nonmetastatic thyroid tumors. Turning to the study itself: Samples came from malignant and benign thyroid patients, and repertoires were compared across blood and tumor or nodule tissue. Study results and caveats: TCR beta diversity was reportedly significantly higher in malignant thyroid tumors than benign nodules, in blood and tumor.

TCRdb re-clonotyped the PCR reads via MiXCR. Of about 9,500 clones in the sample, around 28% were seen once. Among the patients, none had received any treatment before thyroid surgery. From germline, CDR1 is DFQATT and CDR2 SNEGSKA (reference sequence). The CDR3 runs 12 residues. V shed 8 bases and J shed 3 bases, with 14 bases lying between them. Points on this clone: Its antigen is not known.

This chain uses TRBV20-1 with TRBJ2-7, with D possibly matching TRBD1 (5 bases). Source material: tumor tissue. The receptor was isolated from a female donor with papillary thyroid cancer or a benign thyroid nodule (not recorded which). Some clones in this sample may be carry-over from other donors' samples. CDR3 bases: TGCAGTAAAACGGACATTAGCTACGAGCAGTACTTC. Protein sequence: CSKTDISYEQYF.